The present TCR beta chain was sequenced within a study of cytomegalovirus exposure and HLA in healthy donors. Study as a whole: Unique TCRs numbering roughly 85 million, obtained from HLA-typed donors, made up an early data release. Most genotyped donors, approximately 81% of 350 to 500, had Caucasian-associated genetic ancestry. Study-level results: Later on, an analysis tied around 17,000 TCR beta sequences to HLA alleles at 0.05 false discovery rate.

Though probably carrying unrecorded immune exposures, donors were nominally healthy at sampling. The PCR was carried out with 60 Vbeta primers and 13 Jbeta primers. Clones were sequenced by immunoSEQ multiplex PCR, and TCRdb holds only the in-frame ones, with some missing. The profile shows around 90,000 clones, under 75% of them singletons. This clone was found once. Its target is unknown. The trim removed 5 bases at V and 2 bases at J, leaving 2 bases unmatched. Germline V gives CDR1 SGHRS, CDR2 YFSETQ. This CDR3 contains 13 residues. Sequenced input: PBMCs. This sequence was found in a human donor in good health. V is TRBV5-1 and J is TRBJ1-1, with TRBD1 matching 8 bases. CDR3 amino acids: CASRGQGNTEAFF. The CDR3 DNA is TGCGCCAGCAGAGGACAGGGAAACACTGAAGCTTTCTTT.